This T cell receptor (beta chain) was sequenced for a study of T cell changes during pregnancy in multiple sclerosis. Per germline, CDR1 SGHAT and CDR2 FQNNGV. CDR3 size: 16 residues. Trimming took off 5 bases at V and 6 bases at J, with 22 bases between the two ends. The method was immunoSEQ multiplex PCR; TCRdb's version includes in-frame clones alone and lacks a portion of them. Among about 44,000 clones listed, 90% were seen once. The V gene is TRBV11-2, the J gene TRBJ1-2; maybe TRBD1 (6 bases). The receptor was derived from a female donor with multiple sclerosis, enrolled in a pregnancy study. Sequences were derived from CD4+ T cells from peripheral blood mononuclear cells, sampled before pregnancy. CDR3 sequence reads: CASSAISGRGTDGYTF. The CDR3 bases are TGTGCCAGCAGCGCCATCTCAGGGAGGGGGACGGATGGCTACACCTTC.